One and the same sample provided the 18 T cell receptor beta chains below, sequenced in a study of blood T cells in healthy people across ages. Sample-barcoded 5' priming and a J-beta primer mix drove a second PCR of roughly 7 to 11 cycles. Via MiXCR, TCRdb re-called the 5' RACE reads, giving one row per CDR3 protein. The sample includes about 1,000,000 distinct CDR3 sequences, 35% to 55% seen only once; the top ten take approximately 20%. Sequencing input: blood. These receptor sequences come from a woman aged 55-75 years in good health.

Only a few counts were recorded for this clonotype. CDR3 DNA: TGCAGCGTTGTTCTGCCGGGAAGATCTCAAGAGACCCAGTACTTC. Its protein product is CSVVLPGRSQETQYF. The chain has TRBV29-1 and TRBJ2-5; maybe TRBD2 (5 bases). The CDR3 loop spans 15 amino acids. Trimming pared 4 bases from V and 2 bases from J, leaving 17 bases between. Germline-derived CDR1 and CDR2 are SQVTM and ANQGSEA.

The chain combines TRBV20-1 with TRBJ2-5; 7 bases match TRBD2. The closer fit of TRBJ2-7 to the DNA end suggests the J call may be wrong. Germline values: CDR1 DFQATT, CDR2 SNEGSKA (reference sequence). This CDR3 has 14 residues. In nucleotides, the CDR3 is TGCAGTGCTAGTATGCTAGCGGAGAGCTACGAGCAGTACTTC. It encodes CSASMLAESYEQYF.

V is TRBV7-7 and J is TRBJ2-7, with D uncertain. This CDR3 spans 14 amino acids. Between the trimmed V and J ends, which lost 1 base and 6 bases, there was a span of 13 bases. The germline CDR1 and CDR2 sequences are SSHAT and FNYEAQ (reference sequence). CDR3 DNA sequence: TGTGCCAGCAGCTTAGAGGCGCGCTCGGGCGAGCAGTACTTC. It codes for CASSLEARSGEQYF.

Note on this clonotype: One end of the junction fails to match germline, which may point to a read error. This sequence joins TRBV12-3 or TRBV12-4 and TRBJ2-3; D perhaps matches TRBD1 (5 bases). The CDR3 totals 16 residues. The CDR3, as DNA: TGTGCCAGCAGTTTAGCGCAGGGTAGCCACACAAATACGCAGTATTTT. This gives the protein CASSLAQGSHTNTQYF.

This clonotype was seen repeatedly, ten times or more. V gene TRBV12-3 or TRBV12-4 combines with J gene TRBJ2-7, with TRBD2 matching over 11 bases. The CDR3 sequence is 15 residues long. V lost 6 bases, J lost 2 bases, and 6 bases stayed unmatched. Here the CDR3 reads CASSPRLAGPYEQYF. CDR3 DNA: TGTGCCAGCAGCCCACGACTAGCGGGGCCCTACGAGCAGTACTTC.

This clonotype was seen a handful of times. This chain connects TRBV29-1 to TRBJ2-1, with 12 bases identical to TRBD1. The CDR3 runs 13 residues. The V gene's germline CDR1 is SQVTM and CDR2 ANQGSEA. J lost 7 bases, V lost 7 bases, and 5 bases had no gene match. DNA of the CDR3: TGCAGCGGGGGACAGGGGGCGCGTAATGAGCAGTTCTTC. Residues: CSGGQGARNEQFF.

This sequence joins TRBV10-3 and TRBJ1-3; D not resolved. Germline V gives CDR1 ENHRY, CDR2 SYGVKD. The CDR3 spans 14 residues. V dropped 2 bases and J dropped 0 bases, with 5 bases sitting between them. As DNA, the CDR3 is TGTGCCATCAGTGAGAAGCTCTCTGGAAACACCATATATTTT. It specifies CAISEKLSGNTIYF.

The CDR3 protein is CASSLSPAHSTDTQYF. In DNA form, the CDR3 reads TGTGCCAGCAGCTTGAGTCCAGCCCATAGCACAGATACGCAGTATTTT. The gene calls are TRBV7-2 and TRBJ2-3; D is ambiguous. Trimming stripped 3 bases from V and 0 bases from J, with 13 bases between. The CDR3 spans 16 residues. CDR1 is SGHTA, CDR2 FQGNSA, per germline.

In its sample, this clonotype was seen a few times. The chain links TRBV11-2 to TRBJ2-5; the D gene is possibly TRBD1 (6 bases). Germline loops: CDR1 SGHAT, CDR2 FQNNGV. The CDR3 is made up of 15 amino acids. The V and J ends lost 5 bases and 0 bases respectively, with 13 bases between them. CDR3 loop: CASSTETGYQETQYF. CDR3 coding DNA: TGTGCCAGCAGCACCGAAACAGGGTACCAAGAGACCCAGTACTTC.

CDR3 bases: TGTGCCAGTAGTACCTACGGGACAGAAAATACTGGGCCTACTGGCTACACCTTC. This sequence encodes CASSTYGTENTGPTGYTF. This rearrangement joins TRBV19 to TRBJ1-2; 7 bases line up with TRBD1. V gave up 4 bases and J gave up 7 bases; unmatched junction bases: 21. This CDR3 is built from 18 residues. Germline V CDR1 and CDR2: LNHDA, SQIVND (reference sequence).

This chain uses TRBV20-1 with TRBJ2-7, with TRBD2 matching over 11 bases. Germline V lookup: CDR1 DFQATT, CDR2 SNEGSKA (reference sequence). This CDR3 contains 15 residues. V shed 0 bases and J 5 bases; nucleotides not matched to a gene: 6. The CDR3 coding sequence is TGCAGTGCTAGAGATAGCGGGAGGGCCTGGGACGAGCAGTACTTC. It translates to CSARDSGRAWDEQYF.

The gene calls are TRBV24-1 and TRBJ1-5; weak D call: TRBD1 (6 bases). CDR3 length: 14 amino acids. Looked up from germline, CDR1 is KGHDR and CDR2 is SFDVKD. The ends were cut back, 4 bases at V and 6 bases at J, with 12 bases in the middle. The DNA of the CDR3 is TGTGCCACCAGTGACCAGGACAGCTTTCAGCCCCAGCATTTT. This sequence encodes CATSDQDSFQPQHF.

The chain links TRBV24-1 to TRBJ2-3, with a weak D call TRBD2 (5 bases). CDR3 length: 13 amino acids. Germline V gives CDR1 KGHDR, CDR2 SFDVKD. Trimming pared 10 bases from V and 4 bases from J, leaving 14 bases between. The CDR3 spells CATGDGGPDTQYF. CDR3 DNA sequence: TGTGCCACGGGAGACGGTGGGCCAGATACGCAGTATTTT.

DNA of the CDR3: TGCAGCCTAAGCGGGAGGCTTATGGAGACCCAGTACTTC. It is translated as CSLSGRLMETQYF. The chain employs TRBV29-1 and TRBJ2-5; 9 nucleotides align to TRBD2. Germline trimming cut 8 bases from V and 5 bases from J; bases unmatched to any gene: 9. Germline loops: CDR1 SQVTM, CDR2 ANQGSEA. The CDR3 consists of 13 residues.

The V gene is TRBV30, the J gene TRBJ1-1; the D gene is possibly TRBD1 (5 bases). Germline V gives CDR1 GTSNPN, CDR2 SVGIG (reference sequence). V was pared by 1 base and J by 8 bases, with 17 bases between. The CDR3 loop spans 14 amino acids. For the CDR3, the DNA is TGTGCCTGGAGTGAGGACACATCAACACGGGAAGCTTTCTTT. It is translated as CAWSEDTSTREAFF.

V usage is TRBV6-2 or TRBV6-3 and J usage is TRBJ2-7, with 9 bases identical to TRBD1. Germline V gene data show CDR1 as MNHEY and CDR2 as SVGEGT. The CDR3 is made up of 14 amino acids. J lost 6 bases, V lost 5 bases, and 8 bases had no gene match. The CDR3 is CASSNRGRGGEQYF. The CDR3 nucleotides are TGTGCCAGCAGTAACAGGGGGCGCGGGGGCGAGCAGTACTTC.

The chain carries TRBV2 and TRBJ2-3; D not resolved. This CDR3 has 12 amino acids. Trimming shortened V by 6 bases and J by 8 bases, and 12 bases separated the two germline ends. In germline, CDR1 is SNHLY, CDR2 FYNNEI. The chain's CDR3 is CASSAGVGTQYF. In DNA, the CDR3 is TGTGCCAGCAGCGCCGGTGTGGGTACGCAGTATTTT.

This clonotype has a count of ten or more. The chain carries TRBV27 and TRBJ2-7; weak D call: TRBD1 (6 bases). This CDR3 spans 14 amino acids. Trimming took off 6 bases at V and 1 base at J, with 13 bases between the two ends. The germline CDR1 and CDR2 sequences are MNHEY and SMNVEV (reference sequence). The CDR3 reads CASSLSRGSYEQYF. Here the CDR3 DNA reads TGTGCCAGCAGCTTGAGCAGGGGATCCTACGAGCAGTACTTC.